This TCR beta chain was retrieved from a study of blood T cell repertoires in COVID-19. Across the study: The samples span acute and convalescent COVID-19 from the United States, Italy and Spain. Nucleic acid was either cDNA or gDNA, and it came from T cells, B-cell-depleted T cells, or PBMCs.

The table came from immunoSEQ multiplex PCR; TCRdb's copy has only in-frame clones and leaves some out. The sample holds 150,000 to 200,000 clones, 86% seen once. V was pared by 5 bases and J by 7 bases, with 14 bases between. The V gene's germline CDR1 is MNHEY and CDR2 SMNVEV (reference sequence). This CDR3 spans 13 amino acids. The sequenced sample consisted of peripheral blood. The chain has TRBV27 and TRBJ1-2; no reliable D call. The clonotype originates from a man between 18 and 35 years old with acute or convalescent COVID-19. CDR3 nucleotide sequence: TGTGCCAGCAGTCCCACGGGAGGTACTGGCTACACCTTC. Translating gives CASSPTGGTGYTF.